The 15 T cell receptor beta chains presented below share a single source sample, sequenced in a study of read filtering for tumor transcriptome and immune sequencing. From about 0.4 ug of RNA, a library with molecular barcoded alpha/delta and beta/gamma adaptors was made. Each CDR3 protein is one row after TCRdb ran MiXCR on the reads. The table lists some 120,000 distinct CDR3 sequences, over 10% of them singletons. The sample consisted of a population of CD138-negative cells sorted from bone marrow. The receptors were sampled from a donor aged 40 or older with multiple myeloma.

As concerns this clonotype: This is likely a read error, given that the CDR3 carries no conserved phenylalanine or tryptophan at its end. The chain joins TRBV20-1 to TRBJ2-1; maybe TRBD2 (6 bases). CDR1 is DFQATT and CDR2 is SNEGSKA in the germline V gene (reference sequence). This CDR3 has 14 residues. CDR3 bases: TGCAGTGCTAGAGGTAGCGGACCCTATAATGAGCAGTTCCTC. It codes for CSARGSGPYNEQFL.

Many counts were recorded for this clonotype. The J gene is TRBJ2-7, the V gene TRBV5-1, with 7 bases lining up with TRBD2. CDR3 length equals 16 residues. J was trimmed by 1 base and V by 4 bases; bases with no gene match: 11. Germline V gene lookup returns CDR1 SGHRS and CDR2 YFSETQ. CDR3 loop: CASSPRRSSGSYEQYF. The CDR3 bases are TGCGCCAGCAGCCCCCGGAGGTCTAGCGGATCCTACGAGCAGTACTTC.

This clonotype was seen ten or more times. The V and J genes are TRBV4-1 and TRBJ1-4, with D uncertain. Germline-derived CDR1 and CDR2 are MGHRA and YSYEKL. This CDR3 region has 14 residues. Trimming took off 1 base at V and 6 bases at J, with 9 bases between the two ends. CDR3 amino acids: CASSQGQTDEKLFF. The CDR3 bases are TGCGCCAGCAGCCAAGGACAAACCGATGAAAAACTGTTTTTT.

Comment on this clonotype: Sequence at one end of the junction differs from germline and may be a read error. CDR3 coding DNA: TGCAGCGCTACTACACTTAGGGAGGGCAATCAGCCCCAGCATTTT. It codes for CSATTLREGNQPQHF. The J gene is TRBJ1-5, the V gene TRBV20-1; D is uncertain. The germline V gene has CDR1 DFQATT and CDR2 SNEGSKA (reference sequence). This CDR3 is 15 amino acids long.

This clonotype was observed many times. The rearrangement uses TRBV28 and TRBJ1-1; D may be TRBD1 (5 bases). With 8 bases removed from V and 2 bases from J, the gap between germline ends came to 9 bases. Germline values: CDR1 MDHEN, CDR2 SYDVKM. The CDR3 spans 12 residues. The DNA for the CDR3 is TGTGCCAGCCTGGGGCCTAACACTGAAGCTTTCTTT. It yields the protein CASLGPNTEAFF.

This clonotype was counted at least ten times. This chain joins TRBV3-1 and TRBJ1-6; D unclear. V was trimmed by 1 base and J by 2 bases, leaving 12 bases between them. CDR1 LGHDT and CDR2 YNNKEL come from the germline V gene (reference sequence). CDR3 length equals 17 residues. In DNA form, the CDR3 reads TGTGCCAGCAGCCAAGCCGCGGGGAACACCTATAATTCACCCCTCCACTTT. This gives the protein CASSQAAGNTYNSPLHF.

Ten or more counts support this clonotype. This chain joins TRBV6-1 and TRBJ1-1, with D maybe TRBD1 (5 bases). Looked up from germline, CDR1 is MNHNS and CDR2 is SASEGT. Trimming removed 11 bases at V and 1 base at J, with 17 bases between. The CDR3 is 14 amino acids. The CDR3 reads CAVSREVGNTEAFF. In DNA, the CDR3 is TGTGCCGTAAGCAGGGAGGTTGGGAACACTGAAGCTTTCTTT.

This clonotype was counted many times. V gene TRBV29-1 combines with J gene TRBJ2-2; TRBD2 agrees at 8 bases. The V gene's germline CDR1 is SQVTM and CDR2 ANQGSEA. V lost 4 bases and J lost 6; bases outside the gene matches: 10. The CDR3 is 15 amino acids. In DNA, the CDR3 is TGCAGCGTTGGTTTTCAAGCGGGAGAAGCCGGGGAGCTGTTTTTT. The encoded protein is CSVGFQAGEAGELFF.

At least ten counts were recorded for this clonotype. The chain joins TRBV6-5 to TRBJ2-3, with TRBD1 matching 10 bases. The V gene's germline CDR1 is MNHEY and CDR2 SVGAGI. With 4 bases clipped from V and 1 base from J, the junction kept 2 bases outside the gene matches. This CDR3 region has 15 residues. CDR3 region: CASSSTGGGTDTQYF. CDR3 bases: TGTGCCAGCAGTTCGACAGGGGGCGGCACAGATACGCAGTATTTT.

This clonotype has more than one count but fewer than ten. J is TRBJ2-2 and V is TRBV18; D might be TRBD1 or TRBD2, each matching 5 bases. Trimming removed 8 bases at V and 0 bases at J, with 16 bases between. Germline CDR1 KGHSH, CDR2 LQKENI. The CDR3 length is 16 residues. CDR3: CASHIGAVPNTGELFF. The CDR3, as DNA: TGTGCCAGCCATATCGGGGCAGTACCGAACACCGGGGAGCTGTTTTTT.

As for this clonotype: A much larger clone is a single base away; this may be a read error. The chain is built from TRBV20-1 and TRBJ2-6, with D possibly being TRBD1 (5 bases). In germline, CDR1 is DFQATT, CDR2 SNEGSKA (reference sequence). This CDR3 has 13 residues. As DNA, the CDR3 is TGCAGTGCTACAATCTCTGGGGCCAGCGTCCTGACTTTC. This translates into CSATISGASVLTF.

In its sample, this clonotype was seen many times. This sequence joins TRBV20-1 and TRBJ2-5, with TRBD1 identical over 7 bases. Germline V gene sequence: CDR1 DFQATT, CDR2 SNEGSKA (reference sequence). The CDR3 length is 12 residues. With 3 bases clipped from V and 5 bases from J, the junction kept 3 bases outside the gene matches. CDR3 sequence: CSASGRGETQYF. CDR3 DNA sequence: TGCAGTGCTAGTGGCAGGGGGGAGACCCAGTACTTC.

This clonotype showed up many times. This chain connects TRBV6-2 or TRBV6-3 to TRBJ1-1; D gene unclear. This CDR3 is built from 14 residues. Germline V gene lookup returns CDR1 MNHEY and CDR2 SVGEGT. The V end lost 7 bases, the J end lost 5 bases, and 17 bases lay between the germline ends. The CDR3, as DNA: TGTGCCAGCAACCCGGACCCACCCGGGACTGAAGCTTTCTTT. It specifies CASNPDPPGTEAFF.

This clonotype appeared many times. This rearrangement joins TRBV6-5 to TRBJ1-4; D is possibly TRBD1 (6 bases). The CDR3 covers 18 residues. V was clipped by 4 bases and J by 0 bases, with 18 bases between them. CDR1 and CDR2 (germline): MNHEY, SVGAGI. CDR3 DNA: TGTGCCAGCAGTTCCCCGATCGGACAGCCTGCAACTAATGAAAAACTGTTTTTT. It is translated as CASSSPIGQPATNEKLFF.

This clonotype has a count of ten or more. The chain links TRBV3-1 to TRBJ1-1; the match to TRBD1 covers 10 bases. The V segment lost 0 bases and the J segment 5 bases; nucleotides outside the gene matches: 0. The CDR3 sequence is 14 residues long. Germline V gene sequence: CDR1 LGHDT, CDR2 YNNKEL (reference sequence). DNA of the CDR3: TGTGCCAGCAGCCAAGAGGACAGGGGGACTGAAGCTTTCTTT. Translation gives CASSQEDRGTEAFF. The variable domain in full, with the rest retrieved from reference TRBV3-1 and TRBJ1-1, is DTAVSQTPKYLVTQMGNDKSIKCEQNLGHDTMYWYKQDSKKFLKIMFSYNNKELIINETVPNRFSPKSPDKAHLNLHINSLELGDSAVYFCASSQEDRGTEAFFGQGTRLTVV.